This TCR beta chain was observed in a study of graft-versus-host responses after intestinal transplantation. Method: immunoSEQ multiplex PCR; TCRdb's copy keeps in-frame clones and lacks some. The sample carries around 23,000 clones, around three quarters recorded once. Processing of graft tissue released intraepithelial and lamina propria lymphocytes. Trimming left V 5 bases short and J 6 bases short, with 14 bases between. Germline CDR1 reads SGHTA; CDR2 reads FQGTGA. There are 13 residues in the CDR3. The source was ileum tissue, collected 12 days after intestinal transplant. The sequence was obtained from a human patient who received an intestinal transplant, so some T cells may come from the graft donor. V gene TRBV7-3 combines with J gene TRBJ2-7, with D maybe TRBD2 (6 bases). The CDR3 region is CASSPHAGREQYF. CDR3 in DNA: TGTGCCAGCAGCCCTCATGCGGGGCGCGAGCAGTACTTC.